The 24 T cell receptor beta chains reported below all come from one sample, sequenced in a study of blood T cell repertoires in COVID-19. Only in-frame clones appear in the TCRdb table, and some are missing; sequencing was by immunoSEQ multiplex PCR. The sample lists 650,000 to 800,000 clones; 90% were seen once. The sequenced material came from peripheral blood. Receptors originate from a woman aged 18-29 years with acute or convalescent COVID-19.

The V call is TRBV3-1 (or the pseudogene TRBV3-2), the J call TRBJ2-3; perhaps TRBD1 as D (6 bases). From germline, CDR1 is LGHDT and CDR2 YNNKEL (reference sequence). The CDR3 sequence is 13 residues long. Trimming pared 3 bases from V and 4 bases from J, leaving 8 bases between. As DNA, the CDR3 is TGTGCCAGCAGCCAGAGACAGGCAGATACGCAGTATTTT. Its protein product is CASSQRQADTQYF.

The chain carries TRBV6-5 and TRBJ1-2; 8 bases map to TRBD1. There are 15 residues in the CDR3. In germline, CDR1 is MNHEY, CDR2 SVGAGI. The junction had 11 bases not matched to a gene; V was cut back by 7 bases and J by 4 bases. CDR3 in amino acids: CASIGQGGLFYGYTF. The DNA of the CDR3 is TGTGCCAGCATCGGACAGGGCGGTCTCTTCTATGGCTACACCTTC.

The chain couples TRBV11-2 to TRBJ1-4; D call uncertain. V lost 4 bases and J lost 7, with 7 bases in between. Per germline, CDR1 SGHAT and CDR2 FQNNGV. The CDR3 runs 12 residues. The CDR3, as DNA: TGTGCCAGCAGCTCCCAGCGTGAAAAACTGTTTTTT. Translation gives CASSSQREKLFF.

This chain joins TRBV5-1 and TRBJ1-2; 7 bases match TRBD1. The CDR3 loop spans 13 amino acids. The V segment lost 4 bases and the J segment 7 bases; nucleotides outside the gene matches: 7. CDR1 is SGHRS, CDR2 YFSETQ, per germline. CDR3 amino acids: CASSLTGNTGYTF. CDR3 bases: TGCGCCAGCAGCCTGACAGGGAACACTGGCTACACCTTC.

The V gene is TRBV3-1 (or the pseudogene TRBV3-2), the J gene TRBJ2-7, with D perhaps matching TRBD1 (6 bases). This CDR3 has 13 residues. Germline lookup yields CDR1 LGHDT and CDR2 YNNKEL (reference sequence). V lost 2 bases, J lost 4 bases, and 9 bases lay in between. This CDR3 is CASSQNRAYEQYF. CDR3 in DNA: TGTGCCAGCAGCCAAAACAGGGCGTACGAGCAGTACTTC.

The chain combines TRBV7-3 with TRBJ2-2; TRBD2 might be the D (5 bases). V was shortened by 5 bases and J by 4 bases, with 14 bases between the two germline ends. This CDR3 is built from 15 residues. From germline, CDR1 is SGHTA and CDR2 FQGTGA. In DNA, the CDR3 is TGTGCCAGCAGCGCCGGACTCCCCGGCACCGGGGAGCTGTTTTTT. It yields the protein CASSAGLPGTGELFF.

J is TRBJ1-6 and V is TRBV4-1; D is unresolved. The CDR3 covers 16 residues. The V and J ends lost 1 base and 4 bases respectively, with 11 bases between them. CDR1 is MGHRA, CDR2 YSYEKL, per germline. The CDR3 loop is CASSQVAGEYNSPLHF. DNA of the CDR3: TGCGCCAGCAGCCAAGTTGCCGGGGAGTATAATTCACCCCTCCACTTT.

V usage is TRBV3-1 (or the pseudogene TRBV3-2) and J usage is TRBJ2-1; 10 nucleotides agree with TRBD1. Germline V gene sequence: CDR1 LGHDT, CDR2 YNNKEL (reference sequence). J gave up 6 bases and V 4 bases, and 6 bases lay outside the gene matches. This CDR3 spans 15 amino acids. The CDR3, as DNA: TGTGCCAGCAGCCCGCGACAGGGGGCGGGCAATGAGCAGTTCTTC. It yields the protein CASSPRQGAGNEQFF.

The J gene is TRBJ2-3, the V gene TRBV7-2; D not certain. The CDR3 length is 16 residues. CDR1 SGHTA and CDR2 FQGNSA come from the germline V gene. Trimming left V 3 bases short and J 2 bases short, with 15 bases between. This CDR3 is CASSFGFVEITDTQYF. The CDR3 coding sequence is TGTGCCAGCAGCTTCGGGTTCGTTGAGATCACAGATACGCAGTATTTT.

Remarks on this clone: One end of the junction fails to match germline, which may point to a read error. This chain connects TRBV6-1 to TRBJ1-1; 7 bases are a match to TRBD1. The germline CDR1 and CDR2 sequences are MNHNS and SASEGT. There are 17 residues in the CDR3. The CDR3 DNA reads as TGTGCCAGCAGTGAAGAAGGGAACGGCAGGGGGAACGCTGAAGCTTTCTTT. Amino acids: CASSEEGNGRGNAEAFF.

V usage is TRBV19 and J usage is TRBJ1-2, with D perhaps TRBD1 (5 bases). V lost 9 bases and J lost 4, with 24 bases in between. The CDR3 has 16 amino acids. Per germline, CDR1 LNHDA and CDR2 SQIVND (reference sequence). The CDR3 here is CASVDTNHLGVYGYTF. CDR3 sequence (DNA): TGTGCCAGCGTGGACACGAATCATCTTGGGGTCTATGGCTACACCTTC. The whole variable domain, filled in from reference TRBV19 and TRBJ1-2, reads DGGITQSPKYLFRKEGQNVTLSCEQNLNHDAMYWYRQDPGQGLRLIYYSQIVNDFQKGDIAEGYSVSREKKESFPLTVTSAQKNPTAFYLCASVDTNHLGVYGYTFGSGTRLTVV.

The chain is built from TRBV7-2 and TRBJ1-2; D ambiguous. The CDR3 runs to 15 residues. The V gene's germline CDR1 is SGHTA and CDR2 FQGNSA. The V end was cut by 1 base, the J end by 0 bases, with 9 bases between. CDR3 sequence: CASSLGGASNYGYTF. In DNA, the CDR3 is TGTGCCAGCAGCTTAGGAGGAGCTTCTAACTATGGCTACACCTTC.

The rearrangement joins TRBV4-1 to TRBJ2-1; D is unresolved. Germline assignment: CDR1 MGHRA and CDR2 YSYEKL. The CDR3 is 13 residues long. The ends were cut back, 4 bases at V and 9 bases at J, with 13 bases in the middle. The chain's CDR3 is CASSPSPRAEQFF. The CDR3, as DNA: TGCGCCAGCAGCCCATCCCCGCGAGCTGAGCAGTTCTTC.

This clone showed up just once. The chain carries TRBV19 and TRBJ1-5; no reliable D call. The CDR3 loop spans 12 amino acids. CDR1 and CDR2 (germline): LNHDA, SQIVND (reference sequence). V dropped 6 bases and J dropped 7 bases, with 10 bases sitting between them. The DNA of the CDR3 is TGTGCCAGTAGAGCAGGAAACCAGCCCCAGCATTTT. This gives the protein CASRAGNQPQHF. The entire variable domain, with the rest obtained from reference TRBV19 and TRBJ1-5, is as follows: DGGITQSPKYLFRKEGQNVTLSCEQNLNHDAMYWYRQDPGQGLRLIYYSQIVNDFQKGDIAEGYSVSREKKESFPLTVTSAQKNPTAFYLCASRAGNQPQHFGDGTRLSIL.

This chain joins TRBV7-2 and TRBJ1-1; maybe TRBD1 (6 bases). The CDR3 has 16 amino acids. Trimming pared 2 bases from V and 4 bases from J, leaving 17 bases between. Per the germline V gene, CDR1 is SGHTA and CDR2 is FQGNSA. CDR3 sequence reads: CASSLTSGVRFTEAFF. The CDR3 nucleotides are TGTGCCAGCAGCTTAACTTCAGGGGTACGTTTCACTGAAGCTTTCTTT.

This rearrangement joins TRBV24-1 to TRBJ1-2; the D is unclear. This CDR3 spans 16 amino acids. Germline V gene lookup returns CDR1 KGHDR and CDR2 SFDVKD. V was pared by 4 bases and J by 4 bases, with 18 bases between. CDR3 nucleotides: TGTGCCACCAGTGACCCCGCGGTAGGCTCCGCCTATGGCTACACCTTC. Residues: CATSDPAVGSAYGYTF.

This sequence joins TRBV4-3 and TRBJ2-7, with D perhaps TRBD1 (6 bases). Germline V gene lookup returns CDR1 LGHNA and CDR2 YSLEER. V lost 0 bases and J 3 bases, leaving 12 bases between the germline ends. This CDR3 spans 15 amino acids. This chain's CDR3 is CASSQDQGRGYEQYF. The DNA of the CDR3 is TGCGCCAGCAGCCAAGATCAGGGCAGGGGCTACGAGCAGTACTTC.

The chain uses TRBV7-2 and TRBJ1-1, with TRBD1 as a possible D gene (5 bases). V was cut by 4 bases and J by 3 bases, with 24 bases left in between. The germline V gene has CDR1 SGHTA and CDR2 FQGNSA. The CDR3 is made up of 18 amino acids. The CDR3 loop reads CASSSHGGLRFGDTEAFF. Here the CDR3 DNA reads TGTGCCAGCAGCTCTCACGGGGGTTTAAGGTTTGGTGACACTGAAGCTTTCTTT.

V usage is TRBV5-4 and J usage is TRBJ2-1, with TRBD2 matching 16 bases. V lost 0 bases to trimming and J lost 8 bases; unmatched junction nucleotides: 8. Germline loops: CDR1 SGHNT, CDR2 YYREEE (reference sequence). The CDR3 has 18 amino acids. This CDR3 is CASSLALGLAGGRDEQFF. For the CDR3, the DNA is TGTGCCAGCAGCTTGGCCTTGGGACTAGCGGGGGGGCGGGATGAGCAGTTCTTC.

This clone was picked up a small number of times. The chain recombines TRBV7-9 with TRBJ2-3, with D perhaps matching TRBD1 (5 bases). The CDR3 runs to 15 residues. Germline values: CDR1 SEHNR, CDR2 FQNEAQ (reference sequence). V dropped 1 base and J dropped 3 bases, with 11 bases sitting between them. The CDR3 is CASSLGQGRTDTQYF. The CDR3 DNA reads as TGTGCCAGCAGCTTAGGCCAGGGTAGGACAGATACGCAGTATTTT.

This clone has at least ten counts. The V call is TRBV2, the J call TRBJ2-7, with D maybe TRBD1 (5 bases). The V gene lost 6 bases and the J gene lost 1 base, with 13 bases spanning the gap. The CDR3 consists of 14 residues. Germline V gene lookup returns CDR1 SNHLY and CDR2 FYNNEI. The CDR3 spells CASRPQVKSYEQYF. The CDR3 DNA follows: TGTGCCAGCAGACCACAGGTGAAATCCTACGAGCAGTACTTC.

The V call is TRBV5-8, the J call TRBJ2-1; D might be TRBD1 (6 bases). V lost 5 bases and J 1 base, leaving 16 bases between the germline ends. Germline CDR1 is SGHTS and CDR2 is YDEGEE. The CDR3 totals 16 residues. The CDR3 DNA sequence: TGTGCCAGCAGTCCCGGGACAAGGGCTTCCTACAATGAGCAGTTCTTC. Protein product: CASSPGTRASYNEQFF.

V gene TRBV28 combines with J gene TRBJ2-4; the D is unclear. Trimming removed 2 bases at V and 0 bases at J, with 14 bases between. CDR1 MDHEN and CDR2 SYDVKM come from the germline V gene. The CDR3 sequence is 17 residues long. CDR3 loop: CASSLRTVQAAKNIQYF. CDR3 DNA sequence: TGTGCCAGCAGTTTACGTACCGTGCAGGCAGCCAAAAACATTCAGTACTTC.

The chain carries TRBV5-6 and TRBJ2-5; D might be TRBD1 (6 bases). V lost 1 base, J lost 1 base, and 14 bases lay in between. Germline values: CDR1 SGHDT, CDR2 YYEEEE. The CDR3 length is 16 residues. The CDR3 bases are TGTGCCAGCAGCTTGACAGGGTGGCGGGTCCAAGAGACCCAGTACTTC. Residues: CASSLTGWRVQETQYF.